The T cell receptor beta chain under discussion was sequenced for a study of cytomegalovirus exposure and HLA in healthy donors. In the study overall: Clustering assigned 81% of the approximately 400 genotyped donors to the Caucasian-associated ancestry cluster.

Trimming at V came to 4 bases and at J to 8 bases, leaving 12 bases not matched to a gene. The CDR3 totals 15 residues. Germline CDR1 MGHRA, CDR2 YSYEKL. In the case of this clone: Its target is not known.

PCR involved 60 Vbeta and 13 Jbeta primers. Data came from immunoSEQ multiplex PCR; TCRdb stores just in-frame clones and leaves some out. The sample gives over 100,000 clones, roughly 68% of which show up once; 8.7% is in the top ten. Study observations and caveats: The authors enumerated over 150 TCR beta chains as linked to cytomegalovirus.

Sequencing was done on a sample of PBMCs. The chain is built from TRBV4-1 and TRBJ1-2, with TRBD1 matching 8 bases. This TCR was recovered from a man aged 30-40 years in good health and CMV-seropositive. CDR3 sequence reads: CASSPGAGQGGGYTF. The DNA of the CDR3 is TGCGCCAGCAGCCCCGGAGCAGGACAGGGTGGCGGCTACACCTTC.